This TCR beta chain comes out of a study of cytomegalovirus exposure and HLA in healthy donors. Overall study: In a previous analysis, 110 million or so unique TCR beta sequences were found from 150 million to 200 million T cells.

The PCR contained 60 Vbeta and 13 Jbeta primers. Produced via immunoSEQ multiplex PCR; TCRdb's table is partial and in-frame only. The sample yields hundreds of thousands of clones, roughly 91% seen once. From germline, CDR1 is SGHDN and CDR2 FVKESK. CDR3 size: 18 residues. A remark on this clone: Compared with germline, one end of the junction differs, possibly owing to a read error.

The TCR originated in a woman younger than 30 in good health and CMV-seronegative. The V call is TRBV14, the J call TRBJ1-4; 9 bases agree with TRBD1. Sequencing used PBMCs. The CDR3, as DNA: TGTGCCAGCAGCGAAGACAGGGGGAGCTTAGCAACTAATGAAAAACTGTTTTTT. Translated, it gives CASSEDRGSLATNEKLFF.